This T cell receptor (beta chain) was identified in a study of T cell changes during pregnancy in multiple sclerosis. Method: immunoSEQ multiplex PCR; TCRdb's copy keeps in-frame clones and lacks some. This sample carries approximately 100,000 clones, more than 85% of them seen once, and the ten largest clones take about 3.4%. This clone was seen just once. The sequence was collected from a female donor with multiple sclerosis, enrolled in a pregnancy study. Sample: peripheral blood, taken in the second trimester of pregnancy.

CDR3 in amino acids: CASSEWDSSYEQYF. DNA of the CDR3: TGTGCCAGCAGTGAATGGGACAGTTCCTACGAGCAGTACTTC. The chain carries TRBV6-1 and TRBJ2-7, with 7 bases aligning to TRBD1. With 2 bases clipped from V and 1 base from J, the junction kept 2 bases outside the gene matches. The germline gives CDR1 MNHNS, CDR2 SASEGT. CDR3 size: 14 residues.